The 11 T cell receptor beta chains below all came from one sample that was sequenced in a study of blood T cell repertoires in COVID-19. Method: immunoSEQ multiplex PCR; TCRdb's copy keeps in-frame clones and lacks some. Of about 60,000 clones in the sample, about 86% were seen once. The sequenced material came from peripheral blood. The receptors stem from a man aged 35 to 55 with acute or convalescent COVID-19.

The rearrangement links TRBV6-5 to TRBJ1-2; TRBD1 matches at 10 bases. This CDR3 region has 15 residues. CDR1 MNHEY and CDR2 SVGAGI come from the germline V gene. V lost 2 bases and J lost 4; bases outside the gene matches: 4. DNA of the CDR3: TGTGCCAGCAGTTACGGACAGGGGGGCATCTATGGCTACACCTTC. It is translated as CASSYGQGGIYGYTF.

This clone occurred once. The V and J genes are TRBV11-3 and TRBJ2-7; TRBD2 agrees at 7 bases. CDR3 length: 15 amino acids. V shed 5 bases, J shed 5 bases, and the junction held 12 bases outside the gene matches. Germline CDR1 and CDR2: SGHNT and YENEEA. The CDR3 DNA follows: TGTGCCAGCAGCCCCGATCGGGGGGATATCAACGAGCAGTACTTC. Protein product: CASSPDRGDINEQYF.

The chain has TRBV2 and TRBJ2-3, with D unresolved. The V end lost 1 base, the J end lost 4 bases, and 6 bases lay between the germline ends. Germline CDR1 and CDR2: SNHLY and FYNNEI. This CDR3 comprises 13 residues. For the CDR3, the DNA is TGTGCCAGCAGTGAAGACCAGGCAGATACGCAGTATTTT. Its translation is CASSEDQADTQYF.

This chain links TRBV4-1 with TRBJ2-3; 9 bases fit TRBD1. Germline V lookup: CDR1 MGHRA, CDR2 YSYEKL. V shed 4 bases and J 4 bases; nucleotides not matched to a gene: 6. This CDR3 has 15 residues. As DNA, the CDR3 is TGCGCCAGCAGCCTCCCGGGACAGGGTGCAGATACGCAGTATTTT. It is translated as CASSLPGQGADTQYF.

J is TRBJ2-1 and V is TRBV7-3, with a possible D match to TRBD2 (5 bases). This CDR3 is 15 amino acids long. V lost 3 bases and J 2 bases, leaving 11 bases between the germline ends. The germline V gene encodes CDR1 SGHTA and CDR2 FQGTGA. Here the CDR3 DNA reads TGTGCCAGCAGCTTGGACGGGGAAGCCTACAATGAGCAGTTCTTC. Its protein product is CASSLDGEAYNEQFF.

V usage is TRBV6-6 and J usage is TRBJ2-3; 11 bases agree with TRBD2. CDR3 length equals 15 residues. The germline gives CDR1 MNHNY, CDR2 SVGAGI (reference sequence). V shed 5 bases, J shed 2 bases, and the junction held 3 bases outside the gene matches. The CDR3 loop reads CASSPLAGVTDTQYF. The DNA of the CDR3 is TGTGCCAGCAGTCCACTAGCGGGGGTCACAGATACGCAGTATTTT.

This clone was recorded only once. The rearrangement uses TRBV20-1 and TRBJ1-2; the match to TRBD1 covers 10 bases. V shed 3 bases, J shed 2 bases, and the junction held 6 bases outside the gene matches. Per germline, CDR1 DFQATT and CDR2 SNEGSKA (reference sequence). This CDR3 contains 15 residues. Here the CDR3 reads CSASAGQGGNYGYTF. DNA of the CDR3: TGCAGTGCTAGTGCCGGACAGGGGGGAAACTATGGCTACACCTTC.

The CDR3 protein is CSVEDKSGNGAFF. The CDR3 nucleotides are TGCAGCGTTGAAGACAAATCCGGGAATGGAGCTTTCTTT. The chain is built from TRBV29-1 and TRBJ1-1; no firm D call. Germline CDR1 is SQVTM and CDR2 is ANQGSEA. V was cut by 0 bases and J by 10 bases, with 15 bases left in between. The CDR3 extends over 13 amino acids.

The CDR3 bases are TGTGCCAGCAGGGAAGAATCGGGAACTAATGAAAAACTGTTTTTT. Translation: CASREESGTNEKLFF. The rearrangement joins TRBV6-6 to TRBJ1-4; D gene ambiguous. CDR3 length: 15 amino acids. Per germline, CDR1 MNHNY and CDR2 SVGAGI (reference sequence). V gave up 6 bases and J gave up 1 base, with 12 bases separating them.

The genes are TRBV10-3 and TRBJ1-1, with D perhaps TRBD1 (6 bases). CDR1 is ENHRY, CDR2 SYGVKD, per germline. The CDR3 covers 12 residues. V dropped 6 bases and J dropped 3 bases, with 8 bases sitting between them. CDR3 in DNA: TGTGCCATCAGGGACAGAGACACTGAAGCTTTCTTT. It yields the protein CAIRDRDTEAFF.

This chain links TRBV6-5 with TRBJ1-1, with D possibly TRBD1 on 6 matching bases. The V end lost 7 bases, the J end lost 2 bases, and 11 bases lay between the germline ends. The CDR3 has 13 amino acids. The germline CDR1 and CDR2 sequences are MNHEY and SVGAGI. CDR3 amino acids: CASTPDSNTEAFF. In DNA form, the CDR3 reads TGTGCCAGCACCCCGGACAGCAACACTGAAGCTTTCTTT.